This TCR beta chain was recovered during a study of OX40 agonist ivuxolimab in advanced cancers. In the study overall: Ivuxolimab, an agonistic anti-OX40 (CD134) antibody, was given to patients. Dose-escalation patients were diagnosed with hepatocellular carcinoma, melanoma, renal cell cancer or head and neck cancer. Study outcomes and limitations: Near-lowest levels of clonal expansion characterized partial responders at 0.1-3.0 mg/kg. Some patients without response likewise showed low normalized clonal expansion.

Assay used: immunoSEQ multiplex PCR; TCRdb lists only in-frame clones, some missing. Here the sample spans 80,000 to 100,000 clones, roughly 90% being singletons. Germline CDR1 MDHEN, CDR2 SYDVKM. This CDR3 is 15 amino acids long. V was pared by 5 bases and J by 1 base, with 6 bases of the junction left unmatched. A single count supports this clone. The target antigen is unknown. The sequence derives from an adult with an advanced solid tumor such as melanoma, head and neck, liver or kidney cancer. Sequencing used CD4+ or CD8+ T cells sorted from blood, obtained in a trial of the OX40 agonist ivuxolimab. The rearrangement joins TRBV28 to TRBJ2-5, with 8 positions matching TRBD2. The CDR3 region is CASSATGGPQETQYF. The DNA of the CDR3 is TGTGCCAGCAGTGCTACGGGAGGGCCCCAAGAGACCCAGTACTTC. Based on the CDR3 plus reference TRBV28 and TRBJ2-5, the full variable domain is DVKVTQSSRYLVKRTGEKVFLECVQDMDHENMFWYRQDPGLGLRLIYFSYDVKMKEKGDIPEGYSVSREKKERFSLILESASTNQTSMYLCASSATGGPQETQYFGPGTRLLVL.